This T cell receptor (beta chain) was recorded in a study of blood T cell repertoires in COVID-19. Study in general: COVID-19 samples, acute and convalescent, were from the United States, Italy and Spain.

The protocol was immunoSEQ multiplex PCR, while the TCRdb copy is restricted to in-frame clones and leaves out a portion. The sample includes over 200,000 clones, around 86% of them seen just once. The CDR3 runs to 13 residues. From germline, CDR1 is MGHRA and CDR2 YSYEKL. V was cut by 4 bases and J by 5 bases, with 9 bases left in between. V is TRBV4-1 and J is TRBJ1-5, with D perhaps matching TRBD1 (6 bases). This TCR was recovered from a woman in her twenties or thirties who had recovered from COVID-19. Sequencing was done on a sample of peripheral blood. In nucleotides, the CDR3 is TGCGCCAGCAGCCTGAACAGGGATCAGCCCCAGCATTTT. Its protein is CASSLNRDQPQHF.